A single sample is the source of the 30 T cell receptor beta chains below, sequenced in a study of cytomegalovirus exposure and HLA in healthy donors. Profiled with immunoSEQ multiplex PCR; TCRdb holds only in-frame clones, not every one. The sample comprises about 280,000 clones, approximately 90% of which are singletons, and around 0.92% rests with the top ten. Material for sequencing was PBMCs. The origin of the receptors is a woman in her late teens or twenties in good health and CMV-seronegative.

The chain joins TRBV10-3 to TRBJ2-3, with 11 bases aligning to TRBD2. The CDR3 is made up of 17 amino acids. V dropped 3 bases and J dropped 2; count of bases not matched to a gene: 7. CDR1 is ENHRY and CDR2 is SYGVKD in the germline V gene. CDR3 bases: TGTGCCATCAGTGACCCCGGGACTAGCGGATACACAGATACGCAGTATTTT. Amino acid sequence: CAISDPGTSGYTDTQYF.

V gene TRBV6-6 combines with J gene TRBJ2-7, with 7 bases matching TRBD2. This CDR3 spans 15 amino acids. Looked up from germline, CDR1 is MNHNY and CDR2 is SVGAGI (reference sequence). V shed 4 bases, J shed 5 bases, and the junction held 11 bases outside the gene matches. CDR3 nucleotides: TGTGCCAGCAGTTGGGCGCCACCGCGGGGGAACGAGCAGTACTTC. It specifies CASSWAPPRGNEQYF.

This clone has only a few counts. The chain links TRBV27 to TRBJ1-6, with 7 bases identical to TRBD1. Trimming at V came to 3 bases and at J to 8 bases, leaving 7 bases not matched to a gene. The CDR3 sequence is 15 residues long. Germline loops: CDR1 MNHEY, CDR2 SMNVEV (reference sequence). The CDR3 nucleotides are TGTGCCAGCAGTTTCGGGTTCCAGGGGGATTCACCCCTCCACTTT. Translation gives CASSFGFQGDSPLHF.

The chain links TRBV6-5 to TRBJ2-3, with 7 bases aligning to TRBD2. The CDR3 is 16 residues long. V was clipped by 1 base and J by 2 bases; unmatched bases: 6. Germline CDR1 is MNHEY and CDR2 is SVGAGI. CDR3 residues: CASSYFPSGSTDTQYF. CDR3 nucleotide sequence: TGTGCCAGCAGTTACTTTCCTAGCGGTTCCACAGATACGCAGTATTTT.

The gene calls are TRBV2 and TRBJ2-5, with 9 bases matching TRBD2. V was pared by 9 bases and J by 4 bases, with 6 bases of the junction left unmatched. The germline CDR1 and CDR2 sequences are SNHLY and FYNNEI. This CDR3 is built from 13 residues. This chain's CDR3 is CASNSGRGETQYF. In DNA, the CDR3 is TGTGCCAGTAATAGCGGGAGAGGAGAGACCCAGTACTTC.

The J gene is TRBJ2-1, the V gene TRBV28; 9 bases match TRBD1. The CDR3 contains 15 residues. CDR1 and CDR2 (germline): MDHEN, SYDVKM. The J segment lost 6 bases and the V segment lost 4 bases, leaving 7 bases of the junction unmatched. CDR3 residues: CASSSGQGLSNEQFF. The DNA of the CDR3 is TGTGCCAGCAGTTCGGGACAGGGCCTCTCCAATGAGCAGTTCTTC.

The chain employs TRBV27 and TRBJ2-1, with 14 bases aligning to TRBD2. V gave up 5 bases and J gave up 4 bases; unmatched junction bases: 19. The CDR3 is 21 residues long. Germline assignment: CDR1 MNHEY and CDR2 SMNVEV (reference sequence). CDR3 in amino acids: CASSERPTSGRAGERYNEQFF. For the CDR3, the DNA is TGTGCCAGCAGTGAACGACCGACTAGCGGGAGGGCGGGTGAGCGATACAATGAGCAGTTCTTC.

V gene TRBV27 combines with J gene TRBJ2-1, with 15 nucleotides matching TRBD2. The V segment lost 7 bases and the J segment 9 bases; nucleotides outside the gene matches: 13. Per germline, CDR1 MNHEY and CDR2 SMNVEV (reference sequence). CDR3 length: 17 residues. The CDR3 DNA sequence: TGTGCCAGCAAGCTTAATGGCGGACTAGCGGGAGGGACTGAGCAGTTCTTC. It yields the protein CASKLNGGLAGGTEQFF.

The gene calls are TRBV4-3 and TRBJ2-2; D unresolved. The CDR3 runs 13 residues. Germline V CDR1 and CDR2: LGHNA, YSLEER. Trimming left V 4 bases short and J 7 bases short, with 10 bases between. The CDR3 here is CASSLNEFGELFF. The CDR3 coding sequence is TGCGCCAGCAGCCTCAATGAGTTCGGGGAGCTGTTTTTT.

This chain uses TRBV18 with TRBJ1-1; tentative D call: TRBD1 (5 bases). The CDR3 runs to 13 residues. Germline V gene data show CDR1 as KGHSH and CDR2 as LQKENI. Trimming shortened V by 5 bases and J by 3 bases, and 10 bases separated the two germline ends. CDR3 nucleotide sequence: TGTGCCAGCTCATCCACAGGAGACACTGAAGCTTTCTTT. Translated: CASSSTGDTEAFF.

The chain links TRBV5-4 to TRBJ2-7; 11 bases line up with TRBD2. CDR3 size: 19 residues. Germline values: CDR1 SGHNT, CDR2 YYREEE (reference sequence). J lost 2 bases, V lost 4 bases, and 17 bases had no gene match. CDR3 amino acids: CASSRRGLAVGQPTYEQYF. The CDR3 bases are TGTGCCAGCAGCCGCCGGGGACTAGCGGTAGGCCAGCCTACCTACGAGCAGTACTTC.

Only one count was recorded for this clone. The chain uses TRBV6-5 and TRBJ1-2; D is uncertain. CDR1 and CDR2 (germline): MNHEY, SVGAGI. Trimming pared 0 bases from V and 5 bases from J, leaving 10 bases between. The CDR3 consists of 14 residues. CDR3 in DNA: TGTGCCAGCAGTTACTCGCAGGCCTCGTATGGCTACACCTTC. Translated: CASSYSQASYGYTF.

The gene calls are TRBV28 and TRBJ2-7, with 8 bases lining up with TRBD1. Per germline, CDR1 MDHEN and CDR2 SYDVKM. V gave up 11 bases and J gave up 0 bases; unmatched junction bases: 12. The CDR3 has 15 residues. CDR3 residues: CAAIRGGTGSYEQYF. The CDR3 DNA is TGTGCCGCGATTCGCGGTGGGACAGGCTCCTACGAGCAGTACTTC.

V and J are TRBV4-3 and TRBJ1-5; TRBD1 is a possible D gene (5 bases). There are 14 residues in the CDR3. Looked up from germline, CDR1 is LGHNA and CDR2 is YSLEER. V gave up 4 bases and J gave up 9 bases, with 16 bases separating them. CDR3 sequence (DNA): TGCGCCAGCAGCCCGAACCCTGGGGCTTGGCCCCAGCATTTT. Its protein product is CASSPNPGAWPQHF.

In its sample, this clone was seen a few times. The rearrangement joins TRBV11-2 to TRBJ1-5; no reliable D call. The germline CDR1 and CDR2 sequences are SGHAT and FQNNGV. The CDR3 loop spans 14 amino acids. Trimming took off 5 bases at V and 6 bases at J, with 14 bases between the two ends. Here the CDR3 reads CASSRRVPGQPQHF. CDR3 in DNA: TGTGCCAGCAGCCGACGGGTCCCGGGTCAGCCCCAGCATTTT. Together with reference TRBV11-2 and TRBJ1-5, the CDR3 gives the full variable domain: EAGVAQSPRYKIIEKRQSVAFWCNPISGHATLYWYQQILGQGPKLLIQFQNNGVVDDSQLPKDRFSAERLKGVDSTLKIQPAKLEDSAVYLCASSRRVPGQPQHFGDGTRLSIL.

This clone was counted only a few times. The rearrangement joins TRBV7-3 to TRBJ2-6; 7 nucleotides agree with TRBD1. The CDR3 loop spans 17 amino acids. The germline V gene encodes CDR1 SGHTA and CDR2 FQGTGA. The trim removed 5 bases at V and 0 bases at J, leaving 7 bases unmatched. The CDR3 here is CASSTGQRNSGANVLTF. DNA of the CDR3: TGTGCCAGCAGCACGGGACAGAGAAACTCTGGGGCCAACGTCCTGACTTTC.

V usage is TRBV13 and J usage is TRBJ2-7; 10 bases match TRBD2. This CDR3 is 14 amino acids long. The germline gives CDR1 PRHDT, CDR2 FYEKMQ (reference sequence). V dropped 5 bases and J dropped 6; count of bases not matched to a gene: 7. In nucleotides, the CDR3 is TGTGCCAGCAGCCCAGTAGCGGGAGGCAGCGAGCAGTACTTC. Encoded protein: CASSPVAGGSEQYF.

The chain employs TRBV27 and TRBJ2-7; TRBD2 aligns across 10 bases. The V segment lost 6 bases and the J segment 7 bases; nucleotides outside the gene matches: 12. The CDR3 extends over 15 amino acids. Germline-derived CDR1 and CDR2 are MNHEY and SMNVEV (reference sequence). In DNA form, the CDR3 reads TGTGCCAGCAGGACGGGGCTAGCGGGAGTCTGGGAGCAGTACTTC. Protein: CASRTGLAGVWEQYF.

As concerns this clone: Relative to the germline gene, one junction end is altered; a read error may explain this. This sequence joins TRBV2 and TRBJ2-3; 8 bases fit TRBD2. Germline loops: CDR1 SNHLY, CDR2 FYNNEI. CDR3 length equals 14 residues. The CDR3 nucleotides read TGTGCCAGCAGGGGGAGCGGGGGCACAGATATGCAGTATTTT. As protein: CASRGSGGTDMQYF.

CDR3 loop: CASSLNGRNTGELFF. As DNA, the CDR3 is TGTGCCAGCAGCTTGAACGGTCGGAACACCGGGGAGCTGTTTTTT. V gene TRBV7-3 combines with J gene TRBJ2-2; D unclear. The CDR3 consists of 15 residues. CDR1 is SGHTA and CDR2 is FQGTGA in the germline V gene. V lost 3 bases and J lost 1, with 9 bases in between. Complete variable domain (other parts from reference TRBV7-3 and TRBJ2-2): GAGVSQTPSNKVTEKGKYVELRCDPISGHTALYWYRQSLGQGPEFLIYFQGTGAADDSGLPNDRFFAVRPEGSVSTLKIQRTERGDSAVYLCASSLNGRNTGELFFGEGSRLTVL.

This clone was observed a single time. This sequence joins TRBV15 and TRBJ2-7; the match to TRBD1 covers 9 bases. The CDR3 is 15 amino acids. Losses at the gene ends were 3 bases for V and 2 bases for J; bases not matched to a gene: 5. The V gene's germline CDR1 is LNHNV and CDR2 YYDKDF (reference sequence). The CDR3 nucleotides read TGTGCCACCAGCAGGGGGGACAGGGCGACCTACGAGCAGTACTTC. This gives the protein CATSRGDRATYEQYF.

The chain carries TRBV2 and TRBJ1-1, with D hard to call. V was trimmed by 4 bases and J by 0 bases, leaving 9 bases between them. Germline V gene lookup returns CDR1 SNHLY and CDR2 FYNNEI. This CDR3 comprises 14 residues. CDR3 residues: CASSVTALNTEAFF. DNA for the CDR3: TGTGCCAGCAGTGTTACAGCACTGAACACTGAAGCTTTCTTT.

The chain joins TRBV10-3 to TRBJ2-2; 9 nucleotides align to TRBD1. The V segment lost 10 bases and the J segment 6 bases; nucleotides outside the gene matches: 9. This CDR3 spans 14 amino acids. CDR1 and CDR2 from the germline V gene are ENHRY and SYGVKD. The CDR3 loop is CATARDRESGELFF. The CDR3 DNA reads TGTGCCACGGCTCGGGACAGGGAATCCGGGGAGCTGTTTTTT.

The gene calls are TRBV5-4 and TRBJ1-1, with 8 bases identical to TRBD1. CDR1 and CDR2 from the germline V gene are SGHNT and YYREEE (reference sequence). Trimming cost V 4 bases and J 0 bases; bases outside gene matches: 5. The CDR3 extends over 15 amino acids. This CDR3 is CASSPTGAMNTEAFF. The DNA for the CDR3 is TGTGCCAGCAGCCCGACAGGGGCCATGAACACTGAAGCTTTCTTT.

This clone turned up a few times. This sequence joins TRBV5-1 and TRBJ2-7; possibly TRBD2 for D (5 bases). The CDR3 sequence is 14 residues long. Germline V gene sequence: CDR1 SGHRS, CDR2 YFSETQ. Deletions cut 1 base from V and 3 bases from J, with 11 bases between. CDR3 sequence reads: CASSLSKRDYEQYF. CDR3 sequence (DNA): TGCGCCAGCAGCTTGAGTAAGAGGGACTACGAGCAGTACTTC.

The genes are TRBV28 and TRBJ2-1; D remains unclear. The CDR3 consists of 13 residues. The V gene lost 7 bases and the J gene lost 4 bases, with 11 bases spanning the gap. The germline V gene encodes CDR1 MDHEN and CDR2 SYDVKM. The chain's CDR3 is CASTTWRYNEQFF. The CDR3 DNA sequence: TGTGCCAGCACTACCTGGCGGTACAATGAGCAGTTCTTC.

The chain recombines TRBV5-1 with TRBJ1-2, with a weak D call TRBD1 (6 bases). V shed 2 bases and J shed 0 bases, with 23 bases lying between them. The CDR3 sequence is 19 residues long. Germline assignment: CDR1 SGHRS and CDR2 YFSETQ. CDR3: CASSFSGGQALPSNYGYTF. The CDR3 nucleotides read TGCGCCAGCAGCTTCTCCGGGGGGCAGGCCTTACCCTCTAACTATGGCTACACCTTC. The whole variable domain, remainder taken from reference TRBV5-1 and TRBJ1-2, is KAGVTQTPRYLIKTRGQQVTLSCSPISGHRSVSWYQQTPGQGLQFLFEYFSETQRNKGNFPGRFSGRQFSNSRSEMNVSTLELGDSALYLCASSFSGGQALPSNYGYTFGSGTRLTVV.

The chain joins TRBV7-8 to TRBJ2-4; 10 bases map to TRBD2. The CDR3 has 17 residues. The ends lost 5 bases at V and 12 bases at J; junction bases unmatched: 19. Germline CDR1 is SGHVS and CDR2 is FQNEAQ. CDR3 region: CASSPSGSLAGVGPQYF. CDR3 coding DNA: TGTGCCAGCAGCCCCAGTGGTAGTCTAGCGGGGGTCGGGCCTCAGTACTTC.

The chain carries TRBV6-6 and TRBJ1-5; D remains ambiguous. The V gene lost 11 bases and the J gene lost 0 bases, with 11 bases spanning the gap. The CDR3 totals 13 residues. Germline loops: CDR1 MNHNY, CDR2 SVGAGI (reference sequence). CDR3 nucleotide sequence: TGTGCCTCTCAGGACTATAGCAATCAGCCCCAGCATTTT. It translates to CASQDYSNQPQHF.

The rearrangement joins TRBV18 to TRBJ2-3, with D uncertain. V was pared by 5 bases and J by 6 bases, with 12 bases between. Per germline, CDR1 KGHSH and CDR2 LQKENI. There are 13 residues in the CDR3. The CDR3 DNA reads as TGTGCCAGCTCAGGGTCAGGCGCGGATACGCAGTATTTT. Residues: CASSGSGADTQYF. Together with reference TRBV18 and TRBJ2-3, the CDR3 gives the full variable domain: NAGVMQNPRHLVRRRGQEARLRCSPMKGHSHVYWYRQLPEEGLKFMVYLQKENIIDESGMPKERFSAEFPKEGPSILRIQQVVRGDSAAYFCASSGSGADTQYFGPGTRLTVL.